This T cell receptor beta chain emerged from a study of early T cells in non-severe SARS-CoV-2 infection. Background on the study: Chains stayed unpaired after sequencing of bulk RNA from unsorted whole blood. Findings and caveats of the study: Matching against VDJdb likely underestimated virus-specific expansions, favoring anti-spike CD8.

Unique molecular identifiers were attached to individual cDNA molecules. Each CDR3 protein gets one entry after TCRdb re-called the 5' RACE reads with MiXCR. The data contain roughly 55,000 distinct CDR3 sequences, roughly 10% of them singletons. V was trimmed by 4 bases and J by 12 bases, leaving 12 bases between them. This CDR3 comprises 12 residues. Germline lookup yields CDR1 KGHDR and CDR2 SFDVKD. This clonotype was counted ten times or more. Antigen unknown. The receptor was isolated from an adult who was a healthcare worker with PCR-confirmed SARS-CoV-2 infection or an uninfected control (not recorded which). V is TRBV24-1 and J is TRBJ2-1, with D possibly matching TRBD1 (6 bases). The sample consisted of whole blood. CDR3 region: CATSELAGVQFF. DNA of the CDR3: TGTGCCACCAGTGAACTCGCAGGGGTGCAGTTCTTC.